The 4 T cell receptor beta chains presented below share a single source sample, sequenced in a study of cytomegalovirus exposure and HLA in healthy donors. Produced via immunoSEQ multiplex PCR; TCRdb's table is partial and in-frame only. This sample has roughly 330,000 clones, with 87% found just once. Sequencing used PBMCs. The receptor set was obtained from a woman aged 25-40 years in good health and CMV-seropositive.

The chain employs TRBV4-3 and TRBJ2-7, with D perhaps TRBD1 (5 bases). Deletions cut 2 bases from V and 0 bases from J, with 8 bases between. Per germline, CDR1 LGHNA and CDR2 YSLEER. This CDR3 has 14 residues. The CDR3 reads CASSQRGNSYEQYF. CDR3 bases: TGCGCCAGCAGCCAAAGGGGTAACTCCTACGAGCAGTACTTC.

The CDR3 DNA reads as TGTGCCAGCAGCTCCCCGGCGGTCACTGAAGCTTTCTTT. Translating gives CASSSPAVTEAFF. V gene TRBV7-8 combines with J gene TRBJ1-1, with D unresolved. Trimming stripped 4 bases from V and 4 bases from J, with 10 bases between. The V gene's germline CDR1 is SGHVS and CDR2 FQNEAQ. The CDR3 loop spans 13 amino acids.

The chain carries TRBV30 and TRBJ1-5; D might be TRBD1 (6 bases). The germline V and J ends were trimmed by 2 bases and 0 bases, with 14 bases remaining between them. The CDR3 has 16 residues. Germline CDR1 is GTSNPN and CDR2 is SVGIG (reference sequence). The CDR3 spells CAWSLAGAFSNQPQHF. CDR3 DNA sequence: TGTGCCTGGAGTTTGGCAGGGGCCTTTAGCAATCAGCCCCAGCATTTT.

The rearrangement uses TRBV9 and TRBJ2-5; 8 positions agree with TRBD2. The ends lost 0 bases at V and 5 bases at J; junction bases unmatched: 3. The CDR3 totals 14 residues. Germline V gives CDR1 SGDLS, CDR2 YYNGEE. CDR3 nucleotides: TGTGCCAGCAGCGTAGCCCCTAGCGGGGAGACCCAGTACTTC. Translation: CASSVAPSGETQYF.